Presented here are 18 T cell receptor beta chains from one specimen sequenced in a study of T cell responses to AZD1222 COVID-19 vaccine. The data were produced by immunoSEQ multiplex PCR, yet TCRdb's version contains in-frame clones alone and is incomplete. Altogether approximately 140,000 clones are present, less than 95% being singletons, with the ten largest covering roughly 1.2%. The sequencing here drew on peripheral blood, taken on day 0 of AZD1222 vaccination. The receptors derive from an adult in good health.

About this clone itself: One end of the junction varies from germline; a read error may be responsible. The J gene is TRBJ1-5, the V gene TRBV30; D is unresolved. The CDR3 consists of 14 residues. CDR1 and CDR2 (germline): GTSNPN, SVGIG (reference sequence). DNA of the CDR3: TGTGCCTGGAGGAGGGTATGGAGCATTCAGCCCCAGCATTTT. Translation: CAWRRVWSIQPQHF.

The DNA of the CDR3 is TGTGCCAGCAGCTCCGGAAACTCCTACAATGAGCAGTTCTTC. Translating gives CASSSGNSYNEQFF. The chain recombines TRBV3-1 (or the pseudogene TRBV3-2) with TRBJ2-1; no clear D. From germline, CDR1 is LGHDT and CDR2 YNNKEL (reference sequence). There are 14 residues in the CDR3. Deletions cut 5 bases from V and 0 bases from J, with 8 bases between.

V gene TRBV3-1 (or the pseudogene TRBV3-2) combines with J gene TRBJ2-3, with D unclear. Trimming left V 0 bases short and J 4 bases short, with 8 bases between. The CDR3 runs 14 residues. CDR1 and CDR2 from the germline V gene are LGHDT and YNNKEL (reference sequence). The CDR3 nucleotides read TGTGCCAGCAGCCAAGATATTATCGCAGATACGCAGTATTTT. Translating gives CASSQDIIADTQYF.

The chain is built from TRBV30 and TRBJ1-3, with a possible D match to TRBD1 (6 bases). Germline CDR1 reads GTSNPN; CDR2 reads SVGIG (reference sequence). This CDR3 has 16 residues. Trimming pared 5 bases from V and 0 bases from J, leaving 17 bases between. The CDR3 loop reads CAWATGNPYSGNTIYF. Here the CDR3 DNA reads TGTGCCTGGGCGACAGGTAACCCCTACTCTGGAAACACCATATATTTT.

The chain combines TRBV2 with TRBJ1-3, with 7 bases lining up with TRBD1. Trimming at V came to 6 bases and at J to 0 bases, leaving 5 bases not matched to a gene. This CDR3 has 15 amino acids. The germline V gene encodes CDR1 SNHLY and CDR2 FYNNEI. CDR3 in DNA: TGTGCCAGCAGGGGAGACAGGGCCTCTGGAAACACCATATATTTT. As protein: CASRGDRASGNTIYF.

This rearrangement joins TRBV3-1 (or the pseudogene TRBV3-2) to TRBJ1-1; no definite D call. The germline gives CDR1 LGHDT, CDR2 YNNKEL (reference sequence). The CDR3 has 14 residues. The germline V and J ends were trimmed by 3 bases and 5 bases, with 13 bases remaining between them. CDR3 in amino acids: CASSQGSGWTEAFF. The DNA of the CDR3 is TGTGCCAGCAGCCAGGGAAGTGGGTGGACTGAAGCTTTCTTT.

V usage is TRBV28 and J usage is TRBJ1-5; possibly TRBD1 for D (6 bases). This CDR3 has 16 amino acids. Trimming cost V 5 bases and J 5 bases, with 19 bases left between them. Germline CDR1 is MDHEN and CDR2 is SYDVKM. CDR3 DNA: TGTGCCAGCAGTCCCCAGGGGAGAGGGGCGCATCAGCCCCAGCATTTT. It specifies CASSPQGRGAHQPQHF.

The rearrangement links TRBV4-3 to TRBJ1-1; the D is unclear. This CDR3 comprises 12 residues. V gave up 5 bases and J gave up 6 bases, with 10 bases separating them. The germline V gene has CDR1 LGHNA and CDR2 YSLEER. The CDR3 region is CASSRGRSEAFF. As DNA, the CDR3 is TGCGCCAGCAGCAGAGGGAGGTCTGAAGCTTTCTTT.

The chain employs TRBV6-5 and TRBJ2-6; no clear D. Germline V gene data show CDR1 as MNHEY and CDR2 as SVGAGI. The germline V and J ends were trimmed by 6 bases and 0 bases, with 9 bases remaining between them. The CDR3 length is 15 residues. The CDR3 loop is CASSRLNSGANVLTF. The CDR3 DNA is TGTGCCAGCAGCCGACTCAACTCTGGGGCCAACGTCCTGACTTTC.

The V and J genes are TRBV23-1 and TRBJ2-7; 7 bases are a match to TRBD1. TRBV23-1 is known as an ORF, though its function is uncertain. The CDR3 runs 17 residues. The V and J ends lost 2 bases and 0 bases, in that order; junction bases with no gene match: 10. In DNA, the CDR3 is TGCGCCAGCAGTCAACCTCCACCGACAGGGCGCTCCTACGAGCAGTACGTC. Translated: CASSQPPPTGRSYEQYV.

The DNA for the CDR3 is TGTGCCAGCAGGGTTAGTCAAGCAGATACGCAGTATTTT. Amino acid sequence: CASRVSQADTQYF. The chain has TRBV11-1 and TRBJ2-3; no clear D gene. The V and J ends lost 6 bases and 4 bases respectively, with 11 bases between them. Germline V gene lookup returns CDR1 SGHAT and CDR2 FQDESV (reference sequence). The CDR3 runs to 13 residues.

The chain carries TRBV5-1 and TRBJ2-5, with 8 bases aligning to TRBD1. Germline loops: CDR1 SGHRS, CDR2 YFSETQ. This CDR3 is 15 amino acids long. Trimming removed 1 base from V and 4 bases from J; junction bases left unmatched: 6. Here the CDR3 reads CASSLWQGAGETQYF. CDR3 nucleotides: TGCGCCAGCAGCTTGTGGCAGGGGGCCGGAGAGACCCAGTACTTC.

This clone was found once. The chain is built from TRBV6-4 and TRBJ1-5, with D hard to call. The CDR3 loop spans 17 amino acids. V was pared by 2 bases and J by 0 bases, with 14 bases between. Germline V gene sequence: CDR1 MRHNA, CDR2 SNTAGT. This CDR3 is CASSDSPPIYSNQPQHF. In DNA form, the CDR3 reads TGTGCCAGCAGTGACAGCCCTCCGATTTATAGCAATCAGCCCCAGCATTTT.

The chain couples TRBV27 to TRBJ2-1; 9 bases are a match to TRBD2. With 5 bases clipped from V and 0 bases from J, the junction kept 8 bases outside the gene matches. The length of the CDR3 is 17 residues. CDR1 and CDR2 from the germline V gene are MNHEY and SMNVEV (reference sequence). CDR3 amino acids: CASSVSLAGSSYNEQFF. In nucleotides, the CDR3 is TGTGCCAGCAGTGTCTCCCTAGCGGGGAGCTCCTACAATGAGCAGTTCTTC.

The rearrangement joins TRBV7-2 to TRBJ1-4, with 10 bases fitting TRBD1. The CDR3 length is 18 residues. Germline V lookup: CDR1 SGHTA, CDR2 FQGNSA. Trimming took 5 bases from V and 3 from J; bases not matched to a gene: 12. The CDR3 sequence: CASSTPGTGASANEKLFF. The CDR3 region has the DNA TGTGCCAGCAGCACGCCCGGGACAGGGGCTTCAGCTAATGAAAAACTGTTTTTT.

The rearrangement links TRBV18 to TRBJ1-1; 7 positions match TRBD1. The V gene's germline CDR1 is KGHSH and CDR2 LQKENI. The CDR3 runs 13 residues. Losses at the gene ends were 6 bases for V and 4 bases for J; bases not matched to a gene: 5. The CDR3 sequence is CASSAGGFTEAFF. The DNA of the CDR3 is TGTGCCAGCTCCGCAGGGGGATTCACTGAAGCTTTCTTT.

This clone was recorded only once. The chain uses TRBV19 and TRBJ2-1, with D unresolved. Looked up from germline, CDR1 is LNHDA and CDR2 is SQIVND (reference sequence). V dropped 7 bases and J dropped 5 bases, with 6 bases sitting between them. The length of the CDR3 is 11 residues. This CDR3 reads CASTENNEQFF. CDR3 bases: TGTGCCAGTACAGAAAACAATGAGCAGTTCTTC.

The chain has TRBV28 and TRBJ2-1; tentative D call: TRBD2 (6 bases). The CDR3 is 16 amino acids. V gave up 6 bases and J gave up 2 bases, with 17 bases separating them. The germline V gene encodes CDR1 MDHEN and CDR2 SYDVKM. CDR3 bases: TGTGCCAGCAGCGAAACGGACGGGGGAGCCTACAATGAGCAGTTCTTC. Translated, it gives CASSETDGGAYNEQFF.